The 24 T cell receptor beta chains in this list originate from one sample, sequenced in a study of chemoradiotherapy in HPV16-positive cancers. Some clones are missing from TCRdb's copy, which holds only in-frame ones; the method was immunoSEQ multiplex PCR. The table shows 6,000 to 8,000 clones, with 60% to 80% occurring only once. This specimen was taken from a patient who underwent chemoradiotherapy. Receptors were obtained from a human donor with HPV-associated anogenital cancer.

This sequence joins TRBV6-5 and TRBJ2-7, with no clear D. V lost 5 bases, J lost 3 bases, and 11 bases lay in between. Germline CDR1 reads MNHEY; CDR2 reads SVGAGI. The CDR3 length is 13 residues. The CDR3 DNA reads TGTGCCAGCAGTCGCGACGGAAGCTACGAGCAGTACTTC. It yields the protein CASSRDGSYEQYF.

The DNA of the CDR3 is TGCGCCAGCAGCTTCGAGGGGTACGAGCAGTACTTC. This encodes CASSFEGYEQYF. The genes are TRBV5-1 and TRBJ2-7; D is perhaps TRBD1 or TRBD2 (5 bases each). V was trimmed by 2 bases and J by 4 bases, leaving 7 bases between them. The CDR3 has 12 residues. Germline V gene sequence: CDR1 SGHRS, CDR2 YFSETQ. Filled out from reference TRBV5-1 and TRBJ2-7, the complete variable domain reads KAGVTQTPRYLIKTRGQQVTLSCSPISGHRSVSWYQQTPGQGLQFLFEYFSETQRNKGNFPGRFSGRQFSNSRSEMNVSTLELGDSALYLCASSFEGYEQYFGPGTRLTVT.

V usage is TRBV7-8 and J usage is TRBJ2-7, with 8 bases identical to TRBD1. CDR3 length: 15 residues. Germline trimming cut 1 base from V and 5 bases from J; bases unmatched to any gene: 7. The germline gives CDR1 SGHVS, CDR2 FQNEAQ. The CDR3 here is CASSLVWTGRNEQYF. Written as DNA, the CDR3 is TGTGCCAGCAGCTTAGTATGGACAGGGCGTAACGAGCAGTACTTC. The complete variable domain, with remaining parts taken from reference TRBV7-8 and TRBJ2-7, reads GAGVSQSPRYKVAKRGQDVALRCDPISGHVSLFWYQQALGQGPEFLTYFQNEAQLDKSGLPSDRFFAERPEGSVSTLKIQRTQQEDSAVYLCASSLVWTGRNEQYFGPGTRLTVT.

This chain joins TRBV5-4 and TRBJ1-1; D gene uncertain. V lost 1 base and J lost 5, with 6 bases in between. The CDR3 is 12 amino acids. The germline V gene has CDR1 SGHNT and CDR2 YYREEE (reference sequence). The CDR3 DNA sequence: TGTGCCAGCAGCTTGACACGGACTGAAGCTTTCTTT. It codes for CASSLTRTEAFF. The whole variable domain, filled in from reference TRBV5-4 and TRBJ1-1, reads ETGVTQSPTHLIKTRGQQVTLRCSSQSGHNTVSWYQQALGQGPQFIFQYYREEENGRGNFPPRFSGLQFPNYSSELNVNALELDDSALYLCASSLTRTEAFFGQGTRLTVV.

This clone was seen a handful of times. The CDR3, as DNA: TGTGCCAGCAGCTCCTACGAGGGTTTCTCCTACGAGCAGTACTTC. This sequence encodes CASSSYEGFSYEQYF. This chain links TRBV7-9 with TRBJ2-7; maybe TRBD2 (5 bases). CDR3 size: 15 residues. Trimming left V 4 bases short and J 0 bases short, with 13 bases between. Germline lookup yields CDR1 SEHNR and CDR2 FQNEAQ (reference sequence).

The V and J genes are TRBV19 and TRBJ2-5; 11 positions match TRBD2. CDR1 LNHDA and CDR2 SQIVND come from the germline V gene (reference sequence). This CDR3 has 16 amino acids. V was clipped by 3 bases and J by 7 bases; unmatched bases: 10. The CDR3 DNA reads TGTGCCAGTAGTATTGGTAGCGGGAGGGCCGACGGGACCCAGTACTTC. Protein product: CASSIGSGRADGTQYF.

The chain uses TRBV7-2 and TRBJ2-1; 13 nucleotides align to TRBD2. This CDR3 has 15 amino acids. V shed 5 bases, J shed 6 bases, and the junction held 4 bases outside the gene matches. CDR1 is SGHTA and CDR2 is FQGNSA in the germline V gene. The CDR3, as DNA: TGTGCCAGCAGCCTGACTAGCGGGAGGTCCAATGAGCAGTTCTTC. This gives the protein CASSLTSGRSNEQFF.

The chain couples TRBV30 to TRBJ1-6; tentative D call: TRBD1 (5 bases). Trimming stripped 1 base from V and 14 bases from J, with 21 bases between. This CDR3 has 15 residues. Germline V CDR1 and CDR2: GTSNPN, SVGIG (reference sequence). CDR3 nucleotide sequence: TGTGCCTGGAGTGGAGCGGGGGTTAGTTTCCGGACCCTCCACTTT. Amino acid sequence: CAWSGAGVSFRTLHF.

The rearrangement uses TRBV7-9 and TRBJ1-1; D ambiguous. V lost 7 bases and J 1 base, leaving 7 bases between the germline ends. The germline gives CDR1 SEHNR, CDR2 FQNEAQ (reference sequence). CDR3 length: 12 amino acids. CDR3 in amino acids: CASTAQNTEAFF. In DNA, the CDR3 is TGTGCCAGCACCGCACAGAACACTGAAGCTTTCTTT. Variable domain in full (rest from reference TRBV7-9 and TRBJ1-1): DTGVSQNPRHKITKRGQNVTFRCDPISEHNRLYWYRQTLGQGPEFLTYFQNEAQLEKSRLLSDRFSAERPKGSFSTLEIQRTEQGDSAMYLCASTAQNTEAFFGQGTRLTVV.

The rearrangement uses TRBV15 and TRBJ1-2; D gene ambiguous. CDR3 length equals 14 residues. The V gene's germline CDR1 is LNHNV and CDR2 YYDKDF (reference sequence). V was pared by 0 bases and J by 8 bases, with 13 bases between. The CDR3 region has the DNA TGTGCCACCAGCAGAGATTTAAGGGTTGGGGGCTACACCTTC. It yields the protein CATSRDLRVGGYTF.

This chain joins TRBV18 and TRBJ1-4; D gene uncertain. CDR1 KGHSH and CDR2 LQKENI come from the germline V gene. V lost 0 bases and J lost 7, with 9 bases in between. The CDR3 loop spans 14 amino acids. For the CDR3, the DNA is TGTGCCAGCTCACCACCAGGGTCTGTTGAAAAACTGTTTTTT. Translating gives CASSPPGSVEKLFF.

This rearrangement joins TRBV6-6 to TRBJ1-1; D gene ambiguous. With 7 bases removed from V and 0 bases from J, the gap between germline ends came to 9 bases. The CDR3 extends over 13 amino acids. Germline loops: CDR1 MNHNY, CDR2 SVGAGI (reference sequence). The CDR3 nucleotides are TGTGCCAGCACCCCGTACATGAACACTGAAGCTTTCTTT. Translating gives CASTPYMNTEAFF.

The chain joins TRBV5-8 to TRBJ1-5; D unresolved. This CDR3 region has 15 residues. The germline V and J ends were trimmed by 0 bases and 4 bases, with 11 bases remaining between them. The V gene's germline CDR1 is SGHTS and CDR2 YDEGEE. CDR3 nucleotides: TGTGCCAGCAGCTTGGACCAAGGACGGAATCAGCCCCAGCATTTT. Translating gives CASSLDQGRNQPQHF.

CDR3: CASSQVMGYNEQFF. In DNA, the CDR3 is TGTGCCAGCAGCCAAGTTATGGGGTACAATGAGCAGTTCTTC. The chain uses TRBV4-2 and TRBJ2-1; the D is unclear. The germline V gene has CDR1 LGHNA and CDR2 YNFKEQ. Trimming removed 1 base from V and 4 bases from J, with 8 bases in between. The CDR3 is 14 amino acids.

Only one count was recorded for this clone. CDR3 sequence (DNA): TGTGCCAGCAGTACGACAGTCTGGTTAGGAACTACGACGGAGACCCAGTACTTC. Amino acids: CASSTTVWLGTTTETQYF. This chain connects TRBV28 to TRBJ2-5; D is possibly TRBD1 (5 bases). The CDR3 spans 18 residues. Germline V gives CDR1 MDHEN, CDR2 SYDVKM. The V and J ends lost 5 bases and 5 bases respectively, with 27 bases between them.

This clone is a singleton in its sample. The gene calls are TRBV4-2 and TRBJ2-7; 12 bases line up with TRBD1. The V segment lost 2 bases and the J segment 7 bases; nucleotides outside the gene matches: 6. The CDR3 loop spans 15 amino acids. Germline V CDR1 and CDR2: LGHNA, YNFKEQ. The CDR3 bases are TGTGCCAGCAGCCAACCGGGACAGGGGGCTCGGGAGCAGTACTTC. It yields the protein CASSQPGQGAREQYF.

V is TRBV28 and J is TRBJ2-1, with TRBD2 as a possible D gene (6 bases). Per the germline V gene, CDR1 is MDHEN and CDR2 is SYDVKM. This CDR3 has 13 residues. Trimming cost V 5 bases and J 11 bases, with 16 bases left between them. Here the CDR3 DNA reads TGTGCCAGCAGTAGGACAAGCGGCGGGAAGCAGTTCTTC. Protein: CASSRTSGGKQFF.

The chain is built from TRBV30 and TRBJ1-3, with D perhaps TRBD1 (5 bases). Trimming removed 3 bases at V and 4 bases at J, with 13 bases between. There are 14 residues in the CDR3. CDR1 is GTSNPN and CDR2 is SVGIG in the germline V gene (reference sequence). The CDR3 loop is CAWRGRESGNTIYF. CDR3 nucleotides: TGTGCCTGGAGGGGCAGGGAGTCGGGAAACACCATATATTTT.

This CDR3 is CASSAGGQTTEAFF. Written as DNA, the CDR3 is TGCGCCAGCAGCGCAGGCGGACAGACCACTGAAGCTTTCTTT. The chain uses TRBV5-1 and TRBJ1-1; weak D call: TRBD1 (6 bases). The CDR3 contains 14 residues. CDR1 and CDR2 from the germline V gene are SGHRS and YFSETQ. V lost 4 bases and J lost 4, with 14 bases in between.

The chain links TRBV6-1 to TRBJ1-2; TRBD1 is a possible D gene (5 bases). Looked up from germline, CDR1 is MNHNS and CDR2 is SASEGT. Trimming left V 3 bases short and J 2 bases short, with 10 bases between. This CDR3 comprises 14 residues. CDR3 DNA sequence: TGTGCCAGCAGTGATCGGGGGATGAACTATGGCTACACCTTC. Protein sequence: CASSDRGMNYGYTF.

In its sample, this clone was seen a few times. The chain has TRBV27 and TRBJ2-5; a possible D gene is TRBD1 (6 bases). The CDR3 consists of 15 residues. Trimming left V 5 bases short and J 7 bases short, with 20 bases between. In germline, CDR1 is MNHEY, CDR2 SMNVEV (reference sequence). The CDR3: CASSTRQVRDGTQYF. Written as DNA, the CDR3 is TGTGCCAGCAGTACCCGACAGGTACGGGATGGGACCCAGTACTTC.

The chain has TRBV7-3 and TRBJ2-7, with D perhaps matching TRBD2 (6 bases). The CDR3 spans 14 residues. The V gene's germline CDR1 is SGHTA and CDR2 FQGTGA. The V gene lost 5 bases and the J gene lost 5 bases, with 16 bases spanning the gap. In DNA, the CDR3 is TGTGCCAGCAGCCTTGCGGGAATAGCCCACGAGCAGTACTTC. It translates to CASSLAGIAHEQYF.

This clone occurred a few times. J is TRBJ2-7 and V is TRBV4-3, with D uncertain. Germline V gene lookup returns CDR1 LGHNA and CDR2 YSLEER. The length of the CDR3 is 15 residues. V was clipped by 0 bases and J by 2 bases, with 11 bases between them. The DNA of the CDR3 is TGCGCCAGCAGCCAAGACGACCGCCAAGCCTACGAGCAGTACTTC. Protein sequence: CASSQDDRQAYEQYF.

The chain couples TRBV10-3 to TRBJ1-1; 7 nucleotides agree with TRBD1. Germline CDR1 ENHRY, CDR2 SYGVKD. The CDR3 is made up of 13 amino acids. The ends lost 7 bases at V and 8 bases at J; junction bases unmatched: 10. This CDR3 reads CAITRNRGEEAFF. The CDR3 bases are TGTGCCATCACTCGAAACAGGGGAGAAGAAGCTTTCTTT.